The sample holds one count of the clone carrying this TCR beta chain. Measured with immunoSEQ multiplex PCR; TCRdb has only the in-frame clones, and not every one. The profile shows some 140,000 clones, around 89% of them singletons. This specimen comes from a study of T cells in localized non-small cell lung cancer. The trim removed 1 base at V and 6 bases at J, leaving 18 bases unmatched. The germline V gene has CDR1 MGHRA and CDR2 YSYEKL. CDR3 length: 20 amino acids. The receptor was isolated from a female donor older than 55 with stage I lung adenocarcinoma. Sequences were derived from peripheral blood, sampled before any cancer treatment. This rearrangement joins TRBV4-1 to TRBJ2-1; TRBD2 matches 10 bases. CDR3 DNA: TGCGCCAGCAGCCAAGGACTGCTAGCGGGAGTGATGCGCCTGAGCAATGAGCAGTTCTTC. It encodes CASSQGLLAGVMRLSNEQFF.